Following are 3 T cell receptor beta chains from one sample sequenced in a study of shared clonotypes between healthy human individuals (dated by TCRdb to 2020 to 2022). Library preparation was by the immunoSEQ multiplex PCR assay. TCRdb holds this immuneACCESS table with in-frame rearrangements only. Some clones are missing; in checked studies, unresolved V genes explain under half, and the rest has no known cause. The sample contains about 2.3 million clones, just under 95% of them found a single time. Clones ranked in the top ten supply about 0.41% of the sample. Sequencing used naive CD4+ T cells from PBMCs. This specimen's cell subset or site label, interpreted: CD45RA+ positively selected. These receptors were collected from a man between 18 and 29 years old in good health. Some clones in this sample may be carry-over from other donors' samples.

DNA of the CDR3: TGCGCCAGCAGCTTGCAATCGGGCGGAGGCGCAGATACGCAGTATTTT. Translated: CASSLQSGGGADTQYF. The V and J genes are TRBV5-1 and TRBJ2-3; D might be TRBD2 (5 bases). The CDR3 runs 16 residues. V was pared by 1 base and J by 4 bases, with 16 bases between. Germline values: CDR1 SGHRS, CDR2 YFSETQ.

As for this clone: Other DNA sequences in this sample translate to the same CDR3. CDR3 coding DNA: TGTGCCAGCAGCTTAGCAGGGGGGTACGAGCAGTACTTC. Translated: CASSLAGGYEQYF. J is TRBJ2-7 and V is TRBV7-2; D may be TRBD1 or TRBD2 (6 bases each). Germline V gene lookup returns CDR1 SGHTA and CDR2 FQGNSA. The CDR3 length is 13 residues. V dropped 0 bases and J dropped 4 bases, with 7 bases sitting between them.

The chain uses TRBV7-7 and TRBJ2-5; tentatively, D is TRBD1 or TRBD2 (5 bases each). The CDR3 has 15 residues. V was pared by 6 bases and J by 3 bases, with 17 bases between. The germline V gene has CDR1 SSHAT and CDR2 FNYEAQ (reference sequence). The CDR3 DNA follows: TGTGCCAGCAGTGCGGACTGGGGGACCGAAGAGACCCAGTACTTC. This gives the protein CASSADWGTEETQYF. The full variable domain, with the rest looked up from reference TRBV7-7 and TRBJ2-5, is GAGVSQSPRYKVTKRGQDVTLRCDPISSHATLYWYQQALGQGPEFLTYFNYEAQPDKSGLPSDRFSAERPEGSISTLTIQRTEQRDSAMYRCASSADWGTEETQYFGPGTRLLVL.